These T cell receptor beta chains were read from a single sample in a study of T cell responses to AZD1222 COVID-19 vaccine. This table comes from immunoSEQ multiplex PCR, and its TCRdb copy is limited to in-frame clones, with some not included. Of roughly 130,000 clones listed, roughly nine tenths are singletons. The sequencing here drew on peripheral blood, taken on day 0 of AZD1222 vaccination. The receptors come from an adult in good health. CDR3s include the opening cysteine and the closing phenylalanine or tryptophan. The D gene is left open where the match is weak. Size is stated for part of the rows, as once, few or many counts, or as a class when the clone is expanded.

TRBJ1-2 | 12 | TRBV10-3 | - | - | CAISGGSYGYTF | TGTGCCATCAGTGGGGGTTCTTATGGCTACACCTTC
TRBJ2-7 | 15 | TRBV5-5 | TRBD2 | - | CASSLGAAGSYEQYF | TGTGCCAGCAGCTTGGGGGCAGCGGGATCCTACGAGCAGTACTTC
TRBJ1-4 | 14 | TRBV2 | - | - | CASKRRGSNEKLFF | TGTGCCAGCAAGAGGAGGGGCAGTAATGAAAAACTGTTTTTT
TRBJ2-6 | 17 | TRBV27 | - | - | CASSLLASGAGANVLTF | TGTGCCAGCAGTTTACTTGCTTCGGGAGCCGGGGCCAACGTCCTGACTTTC
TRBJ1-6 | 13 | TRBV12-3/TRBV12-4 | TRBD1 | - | CASRPTGDSPLHF | TGTGCCAGCAGACCGACAGGGGACTCACCCCTCCACTTT
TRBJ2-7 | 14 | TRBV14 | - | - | CASSHGPGSYEQYF | TGTGCCAGCAGCCATGGACCCGGAAGCTACGAGCAGTACTTC
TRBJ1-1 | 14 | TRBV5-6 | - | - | CASTLGVGGTEAFF | TGTGCCAGCACCTTGGGGGTCGGTGGGACTGAAGCTTTCTTT
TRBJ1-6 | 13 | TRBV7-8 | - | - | CASSLGTALPLHF | TGTGCCAGCAGCTTAGGGACAGCCTTACCCCTCCACTTT
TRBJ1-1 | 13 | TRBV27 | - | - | CASSYFGGREAFF | TGTGCCAGCAGTTACTTCGGGGGTCGCGAAGCTTTCTTT
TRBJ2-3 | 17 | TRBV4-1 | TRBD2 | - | CASSPGLAGLRTDTQYF | TGCGCCAGCAGCCCCGGACTAGCGGGGCTACGCACAGATACGCAGTATTTT
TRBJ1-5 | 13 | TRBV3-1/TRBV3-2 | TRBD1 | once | CASSGTVGQPQHF | TGTGCCAGCAGCGGGACAGTAGGGCAGCCCCAGCATTTT
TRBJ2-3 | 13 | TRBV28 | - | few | CASNTNRVWTQYF | TGTGCCAGCAATACTAACAGGGTTTGGACGCAGTATTTT
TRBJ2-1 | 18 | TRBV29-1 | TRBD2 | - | CSVEDLFSGSGSHNEQFF | TGCAGCGTTGAAGATCTTTTTTCGGGTAGCGGGAGTCACAATGAGCAGTTCTTC
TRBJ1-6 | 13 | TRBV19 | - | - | CASSTQGNSPLHF | TGTGCCAGTAGTACGCAGGGAAATTCACCCCTCCACTTT
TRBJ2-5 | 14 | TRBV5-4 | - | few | CASSLLLGEKTQYF | TGTGCCAGCAGCTTGCTCCTAGGGGAGAAGACCCAGTACTTC
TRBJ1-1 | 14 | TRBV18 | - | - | CASSPLQGNTEAFF | TGTGCCAGCTCACCCTTACAGGGAAACACTGAAGCTTTCTTT
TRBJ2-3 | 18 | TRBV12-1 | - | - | CASSFARSWGPSTDTQYF | TGTGCCAGCAGCTTTGCCCGCTCGTGGGGTCCTAGCACAGATACGCAGTATTTT
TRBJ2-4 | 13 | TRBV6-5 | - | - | CASSPVIGGIQYF | TGTGCCAGCAGTCCCGTGATTGGTGGCATTCAGTACTTC
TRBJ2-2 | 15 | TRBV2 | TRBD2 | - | CASSGRTSVSGELFF | TGTGCCAGCAGTGGCAGGACTAGCGTCTCCGGGGAGCTGTTTTTT
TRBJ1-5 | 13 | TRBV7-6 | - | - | CASSLSSYQPQHF | TGTGCCAGCAGCTTATCCAGTTATCAGCCCCAGCATTTT
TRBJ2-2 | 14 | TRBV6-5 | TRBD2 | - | CASRSGRGTGELFF | TGTGCCAGCAGGAGCGGGAGAGGGACCGGGGAGCTGTTTTTT
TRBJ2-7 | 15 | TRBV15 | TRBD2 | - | CATSRDKAGVYEQYF | TGTGCCACCAGCAGAGATAAAGCGGGAGTCTACGAGCAGTACTTC
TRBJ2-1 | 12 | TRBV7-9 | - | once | CASSSHYNEQFF | TGTGCCAGCAGTTCCCATTACAATGAGCAGTTCTTC
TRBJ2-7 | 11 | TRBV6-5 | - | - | CASYQSYEQYF | TGTGCCAGCTATCAATCCTACGAGCAGTACTTC
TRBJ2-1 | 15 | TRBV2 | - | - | CASSGVLQGNDEQFF | TGTGCCAGCAGTGGGGTACTCCAGGGGAACGATGAGCAGTTCTTC
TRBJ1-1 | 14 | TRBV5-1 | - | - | CASSSGRVDTEAFF | TGCGCCAGCAGCTCTGGCAGGGTCGACACTGAAGCTTTCTTT
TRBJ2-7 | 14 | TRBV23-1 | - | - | CASSQGGVNYEQYF | TGCGCCAGCAGTCAAGGCGGAGTAAACTACGAGCAGTACTTC
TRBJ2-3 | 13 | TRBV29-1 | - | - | CSLPRVGTDTQYF | TGCAGCCTGCCCAGGGTGGGCACAGATACGCAGTATTTT
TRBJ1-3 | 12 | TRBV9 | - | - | CASSGDGNTIYF | TGTGCCAGCAGCGGGGATGGAAACACCATATATTTT
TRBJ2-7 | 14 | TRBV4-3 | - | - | CASSQGTAVYEQYF | TGCGCCAGCAGCCAAGGTACGGCGGTCTACGAGCAGTACTTC
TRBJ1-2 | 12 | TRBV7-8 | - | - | CASSLGGYGYTF | TGTGCCAGCAGCTTAGGGGGCTATGGCTACACCTTC
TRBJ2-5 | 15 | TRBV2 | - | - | CASSPRWGLSETQYF | TGTGCCAGCAGTCCAAGGTGGGGTTTATCAGAGACCCAGTACTTC
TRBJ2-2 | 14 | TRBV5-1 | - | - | CASSLASNTGELFF | TGCGCCAGCAGCTTGGCCAGTAACACCGGGGAGCTGTTTTTT
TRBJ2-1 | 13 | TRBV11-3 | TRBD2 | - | CASSPNPGGEQFF | TGTGCCAGCAGCCCAAACCCGGGGGGAGAGCAGTTCTTC
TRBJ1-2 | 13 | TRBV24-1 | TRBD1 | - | CATSTGTGYGYTF | TGTGCCACCAGCACCGGGACAGGTTATGGCTACACCTTC
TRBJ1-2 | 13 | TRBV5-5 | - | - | CASGRGSNYGYTF | TGTGCCAGCGGAAGGGGCTCTAACTATGGCTACACCTTC
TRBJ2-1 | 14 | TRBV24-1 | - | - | CATSGQNSYNEQFF | TGTGCCACGAGTGGACAGAACTCCTACAATGAGCAGTTCTTC
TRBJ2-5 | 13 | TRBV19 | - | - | CASRRSFGETQYF | TGTGCCAGTAGGAGGTCTTTTGGGGAGACCCAGTACTTC
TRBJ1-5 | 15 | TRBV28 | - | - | CASSWVRSGGQPQHF | TGTGCCAGCAGTTGGGTCAGATCGGGGGGTCAGCCCCAGCATTTT
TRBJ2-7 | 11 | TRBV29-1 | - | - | CSVELSYEQYF | TGCAGCGTTGAACTCTCCTACGAGCAGTACTTC
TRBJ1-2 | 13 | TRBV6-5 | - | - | CASSTIQDYGYTF | TGTGCCAGCAGTACCATACAGGATTATGGCTACACCTTC
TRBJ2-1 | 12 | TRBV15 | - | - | CATSRDNNEQFF | TGTGCCACCAGCAGAGATAACAATGAGCAGTTCTTC
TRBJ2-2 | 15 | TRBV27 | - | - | CASRSLGASTGELFF | TGTGCCAGCAGGTCTTTGGGCGCGAGCACCGGGGAGCTGTTTTTT
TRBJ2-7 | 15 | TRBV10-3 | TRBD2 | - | CAIKDPGTSNYEQYF | TGTGCCATCAAAGACCCCGGGACTAGCAACTACGAGCAGTACTTC
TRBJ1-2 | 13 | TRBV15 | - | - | CATSTTENYGYTF | TGTGCCACCAGCACAACAGAAAACTATGGCTACACCTTC
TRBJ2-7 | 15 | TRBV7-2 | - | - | CASSLVDSYSYEQYF | TGTGCCAGCAGCTTAGTCGACAGCTATTCCTACGAGCAGTACTTC
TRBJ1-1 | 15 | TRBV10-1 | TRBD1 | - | CASSEGYRGGTEAFF | TGCGCCAGCAGTGAGGGGTACAGGGGGGGCACTGAAGCTTTCTTT
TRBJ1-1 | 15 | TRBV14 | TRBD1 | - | CASSQRQGVVTEAFF | TGTGCCAGCAGCCAGAGACAGGGGGTCGTCACTGAAGCTTTCTTT
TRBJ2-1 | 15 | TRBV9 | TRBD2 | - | CASSAGTSGKDEQFF | TGTGCCAGCAGCGCCGGGACTAGCGGAAAGGATGAGCAGTTCTTC
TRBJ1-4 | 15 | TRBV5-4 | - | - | CASSLEGVSFEKLFF | TGTGCCAGCAGCTTGGAGGGCGTCAGCTTCGAAAAACTGTTTTTT
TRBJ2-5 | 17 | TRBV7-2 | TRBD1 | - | CASSSYGGGQGQETQYF | TGTGCCAGCAGCTCCTACGGGGGCGGACAGGGCCAAGAGACCCAGTACTTC
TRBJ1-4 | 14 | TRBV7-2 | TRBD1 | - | CASSPTGGIEKLFF | TGTGCCAGCAGCCCGACAGGGGGGATTGAAAAACTGTTTTTT
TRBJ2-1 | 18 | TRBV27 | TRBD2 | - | CASSLSVVGGRTYNEQFF | TGTGCCAGCAGTTTATCAGTTGTGGGCGGGAGGACCTACAATGAGCAGTTCTTC
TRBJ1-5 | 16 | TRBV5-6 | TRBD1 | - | CASSLFQDRTHQPQHF | TGTGCCAGCAGCTTGTTCCAGGACAGGACACATCAGCCCCAGCATTTT
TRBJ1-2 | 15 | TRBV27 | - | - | CASSTPGRDLYGYTF | TGTGCCAGCAGTACCCCGGGACGGGACCTATATGGCTACACCTTC